This is a list of T cell receptor beta chains from one sample in a study of a mutant IDH1 vaccine in newly diagnosed glioma. The table came from immunoSEQ multiplex PCR; TCRdb's copy has only in-frame clones and leaves some out. The sample lists 45,000 to 55,000 clones; around 85% were seen once. Their antigens remain unidentified. This specimen consisted of PBMCs, obtained from a glioma patient whose treatment included an IDH1 peptide vaccine. These receptors were obtained from a woman in her twenties or thirties with glioma. Some clones in this sample may be carry-over from other donors' samples. Both conserved end residues are part of each CDR3. D genes are given only for firm matches. Rows give clone size only sometimes, using once, few, many, or a class for an expanded clone.

d_call,v_call,j_call,clone_size,cdr3_aa,cdr3_nt
TRBD2,TRBV7-2,TRBJ2-3,.,CASSLLRGGPPRDTQYF,TGTGCCAGCAGCTTACTAAGGGGAGGGCCCCCACGGGATACGCAGTATTTT
TRBD1,TRBV7-9,TRBJ1-1,.,CASSLGGQGIAEAFF,TGTGCCAGCAGCTTGGGGGGACAGGGGATCGCTGAAGCTTTCTTT
.,TRBV29-1,TRBJ2-3,.,CSIIRGSADTQYF,TGCAGCATTATACGAGGGAGCGCAGATACGCAGTATTTT
TRBD1,TRBV27,TRBJ1-4,.,CASSSQGAREKLFF,TGTGCCAGCAGTTCGCAGGGGGCGAGGGAAAAACTGTTTTTT
.,TRBV6-1,TRBJ2-5,.,CASTYRAGLGETQYF,TGTGCCAGCACCTACCGCGCAGGGCTGGGGGAGACCCAGTACTTC
.,TRBV9,TRBJ2-7,.,CASSKSGSSYEQYF,TGTGCCAGCAGTAAATCAGGGAGCTCCTACGAGCAGTACTTC
.,TRBV2,TRBJ2-2,.,CASSGGANTGELFF,TGTGCCAGCAGTGGGGGGGCAAACACCGGGGAGCTGTTTTTT
.,TRBV5-1,TRBJ2-6,.,CASSPEGRGANVLTF,TGCGCCAGCAGCCCCGAAGGGCGAGGGGCCAACGTCCTGACTTTC
.,TRBV19,TRBJ2-3,.,CASSFEGRGANDTQYF,TGTGCCAGTAGTTTCGAAGGCAGGGGGGCCAACGATACGCAGTATTTT
TRBD2,TRBV5-4,TRBJ2-3,.,CASSLKRESTDTQYF,TGTGCCAGCAGCTTGAAGCGGGAGAGCACAGATACGCAGTATTTT
.,TRBV25-1,TRBJ2-1,.,CASSELGGRINNEQFF,TGTGCCAGCAGTGAACTAGGAGGGCGCATCAACAATGAGCAGTTCTTC
.,TRBV19,TRBJ2-3,.,CASSRVPTASTDTQYF,TGTGCCAGTAGTAGGGTTCCGACAGCTTCCACAGATACGCAGTATTTT
.,TRBV30,TRBJ2-7,.,CAWSPHRDEQYF,TGTGCCTGGAGTCCTCACAGGGACGAGCAGTACTTC
.,TRBV6-5,TRBJ1-1,.,CASSRGGNTEAFF,TGTGCCAGCAGCCGAGGGGGGAACACTGAAGCTTTCTTT
.,TRBV30,TRBJ2-7,.,CASDIESYEQYF,TGTGCCTCGGACATCGAGTCCTACGAGCAGTACTTC
.,TRBV10-3,TRBJ1-5,.,CAISTGIPTREPQHF,TGTGCCATCAGTACGGGGATCCCTACGAGGGAGCCCCAGCATTTT
.,TRBV6-4,TRBJ1-1,few,CASSDTPPGTEAFF,TGTGCCAGCAGTGACACCCCTCCAGGGACGGAAGCTTTCTTT
.,TRBV30,TRBJ2-3,.,CAWKASFTDTQYF,TGTGCCTGGAAGGCTAGCTTCACAGATACGCAGTATTTT
.,TRBV7-9,TRBJ2-1,once,CASTEYNEQFF,TGTGCCAGCACCGAGTACAATGAGCAGTTCTTC
TRBD2,TRBV4-1,TRBJ2-1,once,CASSQEETSAYNEQFF,TGCGCCAGCAGCCAAGAGGAGACTAGCGCCTACAATGAGCAGTTCTTC
.,TRBV19,TRBJ1-5,.,CASSITGTSNQPQHF,TGTGCCAGTAGTATAACGGGGACTAGCAATCAGCCCCAGCATTTT
.,TRBV7-9,TRBJ2-2,.,CASSSTGELFF,TGTGCCAGCAGCTCGACCGGGGAGCTGTTTTTT
.,TRBV4-2,TRBJ2-5,.,CASSQGSEGEDQETQYF,TGTGCCAGCAGCCAGGGGTCCGAGGGGGAAGACCAAGAGACCCAGTACTTC
.,TRBV9,TRBJ1-1,.,CASSGGAEGDTEAFF,TGTGCCAGCAGCGGGGGGGCAGAAGGCGACACTGAAGCTTTCTTT
TRBD1,TRBV7-7,TRBJ2-3,.,CASSLAGGPPDTQYF,TGTGCTAGCAGCCTCGCAGGGGGTCCGCCAGATACGCAGTATTTT
.,TRBV6-5,TRBJ2-3,.,CASSPREGADTQYF,TGTGCCAGCAGTCCTCGAGAGGGAGCAGATACGCAGTATTTT
.,TRBV6-5,TRBJ2-6,.,CASSYRLNSGANVLTF,TGTGCCAGCAGTTACAGGTTAAACTCTGGGGCCAACGTCCTGACTTTC